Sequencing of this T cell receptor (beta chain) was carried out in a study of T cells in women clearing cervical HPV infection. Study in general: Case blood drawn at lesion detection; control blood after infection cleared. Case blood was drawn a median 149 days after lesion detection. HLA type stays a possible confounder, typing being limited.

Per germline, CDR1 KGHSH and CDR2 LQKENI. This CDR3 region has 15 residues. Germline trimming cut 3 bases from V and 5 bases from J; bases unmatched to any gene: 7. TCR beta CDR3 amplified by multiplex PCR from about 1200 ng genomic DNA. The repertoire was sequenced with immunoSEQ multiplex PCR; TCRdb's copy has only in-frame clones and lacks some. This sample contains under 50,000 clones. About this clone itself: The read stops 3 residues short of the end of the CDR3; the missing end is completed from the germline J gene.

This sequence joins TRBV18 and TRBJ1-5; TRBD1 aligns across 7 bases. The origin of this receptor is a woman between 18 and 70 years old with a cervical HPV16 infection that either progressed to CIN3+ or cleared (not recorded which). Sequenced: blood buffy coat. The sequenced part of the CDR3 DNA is TGTGCCAGCTCACCCGACAGGGTTGGATATCAGCCC. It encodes CASSPDRVGYQP. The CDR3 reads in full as CASSPDRVGYQPQHF.